This T cell receptor beta chain was documented in a study of T cell responses to AZD1222 COVID-19 vaccine (dated by TCRdb to the early 2020s). A note on the overall study: AZD1222 recipients whose second dose came at about 4 weeks and those whose second dose came at about 12 weeks were combined into one group, since spike-specific TCR depth and breadth did not differ between the two schedules. Enrollment into the trials was organized by age into subgroups of 18-55, 56-69 and 70-plus years, and those subgroups contained approximately 160, 26 and 62 TCR-sequenced participants, respectively. TCR sequencing covered 233 trial participants: 200 to 210 given two doses of AZD1222 and about 26 given two doses of MenACWY control vaccine.

V gives up 3 bases and J gives up 8 bases, and the segment between their germline ends measures 10 bases. From its cysteine to its phenylalanine, the CDR3 spans 11 amino acids. Only the CDR3 region is kept as DNA, spanning 33 bases read in frame from base 1. The germline V gene (reference sequence) provides CDR1 DFQATT and CDR2 SNEGSKA. The sample's time point label is to be understood as: baseline before first vaccination. Vaccinee samples were obtained from the UK trials COV001 and COV002, which included a single-blind randomized controlled phase 2/3 trial of AZD1222 (ChAdOx1 nCoV-19) in healthy adults. For TCRbeta chain sequencing, PBMC samples from trial participants were taken at day 0 and at day 28 after the second dose. General study outcomes and caveats: The whole spike protein was spanned by vaccine-associated CD4 TCRs, and dominant responses were seen in regions 160-218 and 743-854. Epitopes outside the regions mutated in the B.1.351 and B.1.1.7 variants were reportedly recognized by nearly half of the unique spike-specific TCRs. Participants were mostly white British, with more females than males. The authors suggested clonal diversity may have been underestimated. In the small 56-69-year group, the increase in depth fell short of significance, most likely because of low power. A significant rise in spike-specific TCR breadth and depth was observed after two AZD1222 doses relative to day 0 and relative to MenACWY recipients. Because no samples from the day 14 peak response were available, repertoires could be characterized only after the peak T cell response. Only a handful of AZD1222 recipients were SARS-CoV-2 seropositive at baseline, limiting conclusions about previously exposed vaccinees.

The CDR3 regions of human TCRbeta chains were analyzed by immunosequencing. As for the authors' bioinformatics: TCRs in the repertoires were compared against a reference library of SARS-CoV-2-specific TCRs that had been generated with the MIRA antigen-specificity platform. Breadth meant the fraction of unique TCRs that were SARS-CoV-2-associated, whereas depth meant the fraction of total T cells that were SARS-CoV-2-associated. Using the MIRA data, each spike-specific TCR was mapped to the spike region that the TCR reacts to and placed in a CD4 or CD8 class. Log10-transformed breadth and depth values were compared by one-way ANOVA with Sidak's multiple comparisons tests. TCRdb's version of the immuneACCESS table is confined to in-frame rearrangements and falls short of the full clone set. An unresolved V gene accounts for under half of the shortfall where checked; the remainder is of unknown origin. That table supplies the V and J calls and clone size; D and trimming were determined from the DNA. In all, the sample holds roughly 150,000 clones, and 75% to 90% of those were seen once. 4.1% of the sample lies in the top ten.

As concerns this clone: No antigen is known for it. No base quality values were provided; no much bigger clone lies one nucleotide off.

The receptor chain draws on TRBV20-1 and TRBJ1-2; the D gene identity is not certain. The clonotype comes from an adult in good health. The sequencing used peripheral blood, collected on day 0 of AZD1222 vaccination. DNA sequence: TGCAGTGCTAGTTCCCGACGGGGCTACACCTTC. Protein translation: CSASSRRGYTF.